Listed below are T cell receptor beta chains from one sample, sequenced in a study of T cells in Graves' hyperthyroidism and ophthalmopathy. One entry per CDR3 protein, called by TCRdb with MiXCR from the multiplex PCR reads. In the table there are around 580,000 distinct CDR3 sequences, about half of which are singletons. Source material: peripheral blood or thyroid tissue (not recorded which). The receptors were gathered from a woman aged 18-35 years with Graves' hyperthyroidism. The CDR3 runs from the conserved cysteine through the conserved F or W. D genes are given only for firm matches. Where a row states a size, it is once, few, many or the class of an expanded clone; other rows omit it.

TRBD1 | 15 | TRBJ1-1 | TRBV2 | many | CASSPTQGGGTEAFF | TGTGCCAGCAGTCCTACGCAGGGGGGCGGGACTGAAGCTTTCTTT
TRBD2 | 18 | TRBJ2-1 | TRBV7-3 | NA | CASSPRTSGRGNYNEQFF | TGTGCCAGCAGCCCGAGGACTAGCGGGAGGGGGAACTACAATGAGCAGTTCTTC
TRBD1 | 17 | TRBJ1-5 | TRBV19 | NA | CASSNRDSLYSNQPQHF | TGTGCCAGTAGTAACCGGGACAGCCTTTATAGCAATCAGCCCCAGCATTTT
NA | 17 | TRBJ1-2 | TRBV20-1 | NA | CSARVGASGRTNYGYTF | TGCAGTGCTAGAGTCGGGGCTAGCGGGAGGACGAACTATGGCTACACCTTC
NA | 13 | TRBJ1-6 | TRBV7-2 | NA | CASSSPEGPLLHF | TGTGCCAGCAGCTCCCCAGAAGGACCACTCCTCCACTTT
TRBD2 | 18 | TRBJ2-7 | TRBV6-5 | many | CASSELTSGKVPRYEQYF | TGTGCCAGCAGTGAGCTGACTAGCGGGAAGGTCCCCCGCTACGAGCAGTACTTC
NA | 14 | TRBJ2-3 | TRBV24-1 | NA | CATSDSTGSDTQYF | TGTGCCACCAGTGATAGCACAGGGTCCGATACGCAGTATTTT
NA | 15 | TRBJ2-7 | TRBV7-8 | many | CASSLGTGPVWEQYF | TGTGCCAGCAGCTTAGGGACGGGTCCGGTTTGGGAGCAGTACTTC
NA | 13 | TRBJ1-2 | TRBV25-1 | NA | CASHGGRSYGYTF | TGTGCCAGTCACGGGGGCAGGTCCTATGGCTACACCTTC
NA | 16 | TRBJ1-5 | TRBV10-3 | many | CAISELGGIFNQPQHF | TGTGCCATCAGTGAGTTGGGTGGGATTTTCAATCAGCCCCAGCATTTT
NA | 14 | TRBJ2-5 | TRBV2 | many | CASSEARRGETQYF | TGTGCCAGCAGTGAAGCACGCAGGGGAGAGACCCAGTACTTC
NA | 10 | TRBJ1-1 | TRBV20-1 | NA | CSARSGEAFF | TGCAGTGCTAGATCCGGGGAAGCTTTCTTT
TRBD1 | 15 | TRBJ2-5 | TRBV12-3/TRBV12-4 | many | CASSLSGQGFETQYF | TGTGCCAGCAGTTTGTCGGGACAGGGGTTTGAGACCCAGTACTTC
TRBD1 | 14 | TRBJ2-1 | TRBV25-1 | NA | CASGERQGADEQFF | TGTGCCAGCGGTGAACGACAGGGGGCGGATGAGCAGTTCTTC
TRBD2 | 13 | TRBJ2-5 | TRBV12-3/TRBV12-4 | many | CASTTTSGETQYF | TGTGCCAGCACCACGACTAGCGGGGAGACCCAGTACTTC
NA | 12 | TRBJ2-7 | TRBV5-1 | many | CASSFEDDEQYF | TGCGCCAGCAGCTTCGAGGACGACGAGCAGTACTTC
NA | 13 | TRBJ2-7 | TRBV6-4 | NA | CASSDRNTGELYF | TGTGCCAGCAGTGACAGGAACACCGGGGAGCTGTACTTC
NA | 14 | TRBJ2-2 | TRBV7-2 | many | CASSRTVTSGELFF | TGTGCCAGCAGCCGTACTGTGACATCCGGGGAGCTGTTTTTT
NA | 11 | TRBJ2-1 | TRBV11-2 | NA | CASRLGPTQFF | TGTGCCAGCAGGTTGGGACCCACGCAGTTCTTC